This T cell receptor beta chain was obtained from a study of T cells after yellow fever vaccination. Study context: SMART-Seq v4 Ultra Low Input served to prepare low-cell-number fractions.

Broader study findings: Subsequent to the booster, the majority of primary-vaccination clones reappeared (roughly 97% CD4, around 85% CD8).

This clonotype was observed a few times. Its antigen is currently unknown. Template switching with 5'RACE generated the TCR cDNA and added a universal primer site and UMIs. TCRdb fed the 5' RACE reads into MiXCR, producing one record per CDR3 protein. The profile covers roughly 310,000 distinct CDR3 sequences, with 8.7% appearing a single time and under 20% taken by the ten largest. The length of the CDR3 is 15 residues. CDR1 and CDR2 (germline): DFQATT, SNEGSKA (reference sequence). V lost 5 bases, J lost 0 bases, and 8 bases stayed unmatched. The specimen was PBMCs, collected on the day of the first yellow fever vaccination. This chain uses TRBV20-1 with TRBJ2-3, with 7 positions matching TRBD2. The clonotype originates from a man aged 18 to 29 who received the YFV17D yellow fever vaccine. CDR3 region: CSAPMLAVSTDTQYF. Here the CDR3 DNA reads TGCAGTGCTCCCATGCTAGCGGTGAGCACAGATACGCAGTATTTT.